This T cell receptor beta chain was identified in a study of blood T cell repertoires in COVID-19. Authors' processing steps: Amplified reference gene primers provided the basis for estimating nucleated cell counts. The protocol was immunoSEQ multiplex PCR, while the TCRdb copy is restricted to in-frame clones and leaves out a portion. V and J calls and clone size are those listed in that table; D and trimming were worked out from the DNA. The sample has 200,000 to 250,000 clones; 88% are singletons. This clone was observed once. The CDR3 covers 13 residues. Germline trimming cut 3 bases from V and 4 bases from J; bases unmatched to any gene: 3. CDR1 and CDR2 (germline): GTSNPN, SVGIG (reference sequence).

Sequenced sample: peripheral blood. The sequence derives from a young man with active or convalescent COVID-19. V and J are TRBV30 and TRBJ1-1, with TRBD1 matching over 9 bases. CDR3 DNA sequence: TGTGCCTGGAGCCCGGGACAGGGCACTGAAGCTTTCTTT. Its translation is CAWSPGQGTEAFF.